This passage covers 12 T cell receptor beta chains from one sample sequenced in a study of T cell responses to AZD1222 COVID-19 vaccine. Sequencing used immunoSEQ multiplex PCR; TCRdb keeps in-frame clones, though not all of them. Here the sample spans some 130,000 clones, roughly 88% being singletons. The sequences come from peripheral blood, collected on day 0 of AZD1222 vaccination. All receptors come from an adult in good health.

The V gene is TRBV18, the J gene TRBJ2-5; 9 bases map to TRBD1. Germline loops: CDR1 KGHSH, CDR2 LQKENI. This CDR3 comprises 14 residues. J gave up 5 bases and V 6 bases, and 7 bases lay outside the gene matches. The CDR3 DNA is TGTGCCAGCTCCCTCGGGACAGGGCGTGAGACCCAGTACTTC. Protein product: CASSLGTGRETQYF. The full variable domain, in which reference TRBV18 and TRBJ2-5 provide the parts outside the CDR3, is NAGVMQNPRHLVRRRGQEARLRCSPMKGHSHVYWYRQLPEEGLKFMVYLQKENIIDESGMPKERFSAEFPKEGPSILRIQQVVRGDSAAYFCASSLGTGRETQYFGPGTRLLVL.

The CDR3 DNA is TGTGCCTGGAAATCGCCCAATTCAGATACGCAGTATTTT. This codes for CAWKSPNSDTQYF. J is TRBJ2-3 and V is TRBV30; D gene ambiguous. V was trimmed by 4 bases and J by 4 bases, leaving 12 bases between them. CDR1 and CDR2 from the germline V gene are GTSNPN and SVGIG (reference sequence). This CDR3 is built from 13 residues.

The chain couples TRBV20-1 to TRBJ1-1; no firm D call. This CDR3 has 14 residues. Germline CDR1 DFQATT, CDR2 SNEGSKA (reference sequence). With 3 bases removed from V and 1 base from J, the gap between germline ends came to 12 bases. DNA of the CDR3: TGCAGTGCTAGTAAGTCTCGTTGGAACACTGAAGCTTTCTTT. Translating it yields CSASKSRWNTEAFF.

The chain joins TRBV12-5 to TRBJ2-3; a weak D match, TRBD1 (6 bases). The V gene's germline CDR1 is LGHNT and CDR2 FRNRAP. CDR3 length: 12 residues. V shed 11 bases and J shed 2 bases, with 11 bases lying between them. Here the CDR3 reads CAPDSYTDTQYF. For the CDR3, the DNA is TGTGCTCCGGACAGTTACACAGATACGCAGTATTTT.

The rearrangement joins TRBV7-9 to TRBJ2-2, with D unclear. Germline V gene lookup returns CDR1 SEHNR and CDR2 FQNEAQ (reference sequence). This CDR3 spans 12 amino acids. The CDR3 coding sequence is TGTGTACAGCCCCCGAACACCGGGGAGCTGTTTTTT. Translated: CVQPPNTGELFF.

V usage is TRBV5-1 and J usage is TRBJ1-1; the D is unclear. Germline lookup yields CDR1 SGHRS and CDR2 YFSETQ. V lost 2 bases, J lost 0 bases, and 8 bases lay in between. The CDR3 runs 14 residues. CDR3 nucleotides: TGCGCCAGCAGCTTACTACAATTGAACACTGAAGCTTTCTTT. Translation: CASSLLQLNTEAFF.

J is TRBJ1-5 and V is TRBV6-2 or TRBV6-3; the D is unclear. Trimming took off 5 bases at V and 0 bases at J, with 11 bases between the two ends. Germline V gene data show CDR1 as MNHEY and CDR2 as SVGEGT. This CDR3 is built from 15 residues. This CDR3 is CASSMGVNSNQPQHF. The DNA for the CDR3 is TGTGCCAGCAGTATGGGAGTCAATAGCAATCAGCCCCAGCATTTT.

The chain uses TRBV19 and TRBJ1-3; D gene ambiguous. Per the germline V gene, CDR1 is LNHDA and CDR2 is SQIVND (reference sequence). V lost 7 bases to trimming and J lost 4 bases, with 5 bases between them. This CDR3 has 11 amino acids. The CDR3 sequence is CASTSGNTIYF. In DNA form, the CDR3 reads TGTGCCAGTACTTCCGGAAACACCATATATTTT.

The rearrangement joins TRBV27 to TRBJ2-7, with TRBD2 identical over 9 bases. Germline V gives CDR1 MNHEY, CDR2 SMNVEV (reference sequence). J gave up 4 bases and V 3 bases, and 7 bases lay outside the gene matches. The CDR3 is 15 amino acids. The CDR3 protein is CASSLSGLAKYEQYF. The CDR3 DNA reads as TGTGCCAGCAGTTTGTCCGGACTAGCGAAGTACGAGCAGTACTTC.

The chain couples TRBV4-1 to TRBJ2-7; maybe TRBD2 (6 bases). The CDR3 is made up of 15 amino acids. Germline V gives CDR1 MGHRA, CDR2 YSYEKL. Trimming shortened V by 3 bases and J by 5 bases, and 17 bases separated the two germline ends. CDR3 in DNA: TGCGCCAGCAGCCAGGGGGGACGGACCCTAAACGAGCAGTACTTC. It yields the protein CASSQGGRTLNEQYF.

This clone was seen once. V usage is TRBV24-1 and J usage is TRBJ1-1; D is uncertain. Germline loops: CDR1 KGHDR, CDR2 SFDVKD. V was cut by 8 bases and J by 1 base, with 10 bases left in between. The CDR3 length is 13 residues. The DNA of the CDR3 is TGTGCCACCACGGCGCAGACGAACACTGAAGCTTTCTTT. This sequence encodes CATTAQTNTEAFF.

The chain joins TRBV7-8 to TRBJ2-1, with D unclear. The CDR3 is 11 amino acids. Looked up from germline, CDR1 is SGHVS and CDR2 is FQNEAQ. V gave up 6 bases and J gave up 14 bases, with 14 bases separating them. The CDR3 DNA follows: TGTGCCAGCAGTTCTCACGAGATGGAGTTCTTC. Protein sequence: CASSSHEMEFF. The full variable domain, rest sourced from reference TRBV7-8 and TRBJ2-1, is GAGVSQSPRYKVAKRGQDVALRCDPISGHVSLFWYQQALGQGPEFLTYFQNEAQLDKSGLPSDRFFAERPEGSVSTLKIQRTQQEDSAVYLCASSSHEMEFFGPGTRLTVL.